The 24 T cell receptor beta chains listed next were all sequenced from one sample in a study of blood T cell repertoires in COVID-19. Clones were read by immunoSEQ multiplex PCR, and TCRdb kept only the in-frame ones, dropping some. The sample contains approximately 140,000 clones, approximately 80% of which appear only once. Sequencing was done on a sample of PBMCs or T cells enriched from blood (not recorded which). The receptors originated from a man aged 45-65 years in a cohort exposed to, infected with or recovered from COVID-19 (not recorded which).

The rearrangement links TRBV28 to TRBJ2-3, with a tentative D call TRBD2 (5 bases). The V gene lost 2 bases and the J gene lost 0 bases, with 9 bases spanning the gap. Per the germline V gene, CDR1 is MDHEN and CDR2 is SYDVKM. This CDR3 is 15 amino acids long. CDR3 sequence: CASSLRTPSTDTQYF. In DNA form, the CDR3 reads TGTGCCAGCAGTTTAAGGACTCCGAGCACAGATACGCAGTATTTT.

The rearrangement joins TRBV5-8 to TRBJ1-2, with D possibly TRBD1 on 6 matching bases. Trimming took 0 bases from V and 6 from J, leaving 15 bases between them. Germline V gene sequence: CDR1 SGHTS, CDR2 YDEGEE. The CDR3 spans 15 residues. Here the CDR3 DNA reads TGTGCCAGCAGCTTGGCTCGGGGGCGGGAGAATGGCTACACCTTC. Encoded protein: CASSLARGRENGYTF. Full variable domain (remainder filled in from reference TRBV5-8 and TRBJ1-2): EAGVTQSPTHLIKTRGQQATLRCSPISGHTSVYWYQQALGLGLQFLLWYDEGEERNRGNFPPRFSGRQFPNYSSELNVNALELEDSALYLCASSLARGRENGYTFGSGTRLTVV.

CDR3 in DNA: TGTGCCACCAGTGGAGGGACAGGGGTCCCCGGGGAGCTGTTTTTT. Protein: CATSGGTGVPGELFF. V and J are TRBV24-1 and TRBJ2-2; 10 nucleotides agree with TRBD1. J gave up 6 bases and V 5 bases, and 5 bases lay outside the gene matches. CDR3 length: 15 residues. Germline assignment: CDR1 KGHDR and CDR2 SFDVKD.

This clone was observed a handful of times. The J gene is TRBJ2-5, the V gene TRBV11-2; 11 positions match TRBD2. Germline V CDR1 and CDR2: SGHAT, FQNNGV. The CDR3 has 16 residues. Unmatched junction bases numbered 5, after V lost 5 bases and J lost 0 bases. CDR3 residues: CASSPRLAGYQETQYF. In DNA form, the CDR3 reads TGTGCCAGCAGCCCCCGACTAGCGGGGTACCAAGAGACCCAGTACTTC.

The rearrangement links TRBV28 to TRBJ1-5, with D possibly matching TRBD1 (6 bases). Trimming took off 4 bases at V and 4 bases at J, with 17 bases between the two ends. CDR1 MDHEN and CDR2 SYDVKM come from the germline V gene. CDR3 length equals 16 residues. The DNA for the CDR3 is TGTGCCAGCAGTTCTCGCCTCGGCAGGGGTAATCAGCCCCAGCATTTT. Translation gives CASSSRLGRGNQPQHF.

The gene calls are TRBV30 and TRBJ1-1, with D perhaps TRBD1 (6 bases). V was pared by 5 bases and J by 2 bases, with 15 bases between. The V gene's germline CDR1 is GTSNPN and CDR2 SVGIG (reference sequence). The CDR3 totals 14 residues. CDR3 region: CAWCRQASNTEAFF. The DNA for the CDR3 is TGTGCCTGGTGCCGACAGGCTAGCAACACTGAAGCTTTCTTT.

In nucleotides, the CDR3 is TGTGCCAGCAGTTTGGGGGGTTCGGACACCATATATTTT. Translation: CASSLGGSDTIYF. The chain joins TRBV27 to TRBJ1-3; D possibly corresponds to TRBD1 (5 bases). Germline V CDR1 and CDR2: MNHEY, SMNVEV (reference sequence). The ends were cut back, 3 bases at V and 8 bases at J, with 11 bases in the middle. CDR3 length: 13 residues.

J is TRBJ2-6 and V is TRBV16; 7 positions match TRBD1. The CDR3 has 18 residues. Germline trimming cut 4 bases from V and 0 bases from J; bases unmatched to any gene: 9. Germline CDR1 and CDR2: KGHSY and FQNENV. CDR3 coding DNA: TGTGCCAGCAGCCGATTACAGGGGCAGAGCTCTGGGGCCAACGTCCTGACTTTC. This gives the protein CASSRLQGQSSGANVLTF. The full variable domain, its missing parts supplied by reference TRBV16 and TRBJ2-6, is GEEVAQTPKHLVRGEGQKAKLYCAPIKGHSYVFWYQQVLKNEFKFLISFQNENVFDETGMPKERFSAKCLPNSPCSLEIQATKLEDSAVYFCASSRLQGQSSGANVLTFGAGSRLTVL.

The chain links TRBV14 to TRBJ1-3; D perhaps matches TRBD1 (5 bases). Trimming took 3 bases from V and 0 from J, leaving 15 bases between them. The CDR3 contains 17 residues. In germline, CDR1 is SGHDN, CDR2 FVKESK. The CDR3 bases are TGTGCCAGCAGCCAGCTTCTAGGGGCCAGCTCTGGAAACACCATATATTTT. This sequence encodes CASSQLLGASSGNTIYF.

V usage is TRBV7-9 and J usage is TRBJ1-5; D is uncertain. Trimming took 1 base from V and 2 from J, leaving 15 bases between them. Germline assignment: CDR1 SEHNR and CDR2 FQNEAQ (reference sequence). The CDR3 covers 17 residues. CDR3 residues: CASSLEVTAGGNQPQHF. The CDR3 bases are TGTGCCAGCAGCTTAGAGGTAACAGCTGGTGGCAATCAGCCCCAGCATTTT.

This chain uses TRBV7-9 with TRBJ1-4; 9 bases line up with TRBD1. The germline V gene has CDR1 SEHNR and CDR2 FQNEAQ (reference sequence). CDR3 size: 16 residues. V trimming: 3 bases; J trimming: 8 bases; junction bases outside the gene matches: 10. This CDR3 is CASSFGDRASGEKLFF. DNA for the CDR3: TGTGCCAGCAGCTTTGGGGACAGGGCTTCTGGCGAAAAACTGTTTTTT.

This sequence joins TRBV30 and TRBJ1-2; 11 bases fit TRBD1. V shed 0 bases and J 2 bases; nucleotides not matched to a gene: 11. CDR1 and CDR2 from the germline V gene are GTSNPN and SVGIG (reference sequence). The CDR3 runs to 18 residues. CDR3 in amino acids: CAWSVLWGTGGKNYGYTF. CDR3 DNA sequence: TGTGCCTGGAGTGTTTTGTGGGGGACAGGGGGAAAAAACTATGGCTACACCTTC.

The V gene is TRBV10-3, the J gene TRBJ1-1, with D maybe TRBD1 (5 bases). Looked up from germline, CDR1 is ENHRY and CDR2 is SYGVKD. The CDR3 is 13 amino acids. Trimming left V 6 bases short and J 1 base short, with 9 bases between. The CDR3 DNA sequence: TGTGCCATCAGGAAGGACAAGAACACTGAAGCTTTCTTT. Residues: CAIRKDKNTEAFF.

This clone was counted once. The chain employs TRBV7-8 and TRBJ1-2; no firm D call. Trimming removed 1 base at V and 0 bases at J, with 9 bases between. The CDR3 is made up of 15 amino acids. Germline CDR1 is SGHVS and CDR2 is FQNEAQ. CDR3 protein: CASSLGLASNYGYTF. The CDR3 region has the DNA TGTGCCAGCAGCTTAGGTCTGGCTTCTAACTATGGCTACACCTTC.

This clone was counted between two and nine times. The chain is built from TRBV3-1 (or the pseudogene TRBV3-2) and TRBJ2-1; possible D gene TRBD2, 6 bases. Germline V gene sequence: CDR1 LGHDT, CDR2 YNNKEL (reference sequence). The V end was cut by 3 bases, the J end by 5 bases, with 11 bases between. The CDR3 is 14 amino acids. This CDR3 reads CASSHGSWDNEQFF. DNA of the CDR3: TGTGCCAGCAGCCACGGGAGTTGGGACAATGAGCAGTTCTTC.

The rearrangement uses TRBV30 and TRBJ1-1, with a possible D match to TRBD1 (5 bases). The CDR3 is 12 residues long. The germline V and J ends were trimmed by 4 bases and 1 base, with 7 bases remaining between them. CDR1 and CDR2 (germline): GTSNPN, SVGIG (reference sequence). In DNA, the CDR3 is TGTGCCTGGACCCAGGGGAACACTGAAGCTTTCTTT. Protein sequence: CAWTQGNTEAFF.

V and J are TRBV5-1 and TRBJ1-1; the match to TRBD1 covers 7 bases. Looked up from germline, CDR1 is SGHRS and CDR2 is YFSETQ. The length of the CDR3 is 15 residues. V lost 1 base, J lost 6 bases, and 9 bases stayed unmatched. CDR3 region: CASSLSAGGGSEAFF. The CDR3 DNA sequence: TGCGCCAGCAGCTTGTCCGCAGGGGGTGGGTCTGAAGCTTTCTTT. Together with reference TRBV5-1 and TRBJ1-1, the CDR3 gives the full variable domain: KAGVTQTPRYLIKTRGQQVTLSCSPISGHRSVSWYQQTPGQGLQFLFEYFSETQRNKGNFPGRFSGRQFSNSRSEMNVSTLELGDSALYLCASSLSAGGGSEAFFGQGTRLTVV.

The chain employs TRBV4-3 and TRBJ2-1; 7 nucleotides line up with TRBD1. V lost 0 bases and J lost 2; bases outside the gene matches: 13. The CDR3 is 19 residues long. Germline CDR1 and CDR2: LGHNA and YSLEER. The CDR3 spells CASSQERTGSGRAYNEQFF. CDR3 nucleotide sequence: TGCGCCAGCAGCCAAGAAAGGACAGGATCAGGGCGAGCCTACAATGAGCAGTTCTTC.

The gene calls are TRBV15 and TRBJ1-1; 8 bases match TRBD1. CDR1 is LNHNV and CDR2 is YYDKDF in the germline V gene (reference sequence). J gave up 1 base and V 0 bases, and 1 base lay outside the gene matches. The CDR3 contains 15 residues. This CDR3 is CATSREGTGNTEAFF. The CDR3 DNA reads TGTGCCACCAGCAGAGAAGGGACAGGGAACACTGAAGCTTTCTTT.

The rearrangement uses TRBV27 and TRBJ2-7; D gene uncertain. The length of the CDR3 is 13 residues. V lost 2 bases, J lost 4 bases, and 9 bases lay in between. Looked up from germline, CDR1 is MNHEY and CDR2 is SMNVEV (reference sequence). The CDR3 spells CASSLATSYEQYF. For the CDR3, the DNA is TGTGCCAGCAGTTTAGCGACATCTTACGAGCAGTACTTC.

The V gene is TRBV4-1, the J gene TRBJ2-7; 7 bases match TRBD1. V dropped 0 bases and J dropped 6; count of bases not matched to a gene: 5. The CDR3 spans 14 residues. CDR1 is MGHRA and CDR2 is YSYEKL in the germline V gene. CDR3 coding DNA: TGCGCCAGCAGCCAAGATCTCGGGACAGCCGAGCAGTACTTC. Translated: CASSQDLGTAEQYF.

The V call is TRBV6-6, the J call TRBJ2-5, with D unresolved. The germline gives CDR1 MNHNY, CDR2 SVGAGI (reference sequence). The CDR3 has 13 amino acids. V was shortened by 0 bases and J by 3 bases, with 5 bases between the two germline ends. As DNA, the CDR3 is TGTGCCAGCAGTTACTCGGCGGAAGAGACCCAGTACTTC. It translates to CASSYSAEETQYF.

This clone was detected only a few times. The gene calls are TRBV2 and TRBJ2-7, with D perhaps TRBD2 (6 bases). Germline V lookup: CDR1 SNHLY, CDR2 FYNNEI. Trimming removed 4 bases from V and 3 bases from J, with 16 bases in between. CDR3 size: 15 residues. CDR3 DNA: TGTGCCAGCAGTGGGGATAGCGGACAAATCTACGAGCAGTACTTC. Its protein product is CASSGDSGQIYEQYF.

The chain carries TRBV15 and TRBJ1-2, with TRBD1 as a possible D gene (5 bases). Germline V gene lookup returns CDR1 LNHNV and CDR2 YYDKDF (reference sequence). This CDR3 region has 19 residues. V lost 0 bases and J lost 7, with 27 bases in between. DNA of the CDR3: TGTGCCACCAGCAGAGAAATTCCGACATTTGGGGACTCCCATGTTGGCTACACCTTC. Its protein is CATSREIPTFGDSHVGYTF.